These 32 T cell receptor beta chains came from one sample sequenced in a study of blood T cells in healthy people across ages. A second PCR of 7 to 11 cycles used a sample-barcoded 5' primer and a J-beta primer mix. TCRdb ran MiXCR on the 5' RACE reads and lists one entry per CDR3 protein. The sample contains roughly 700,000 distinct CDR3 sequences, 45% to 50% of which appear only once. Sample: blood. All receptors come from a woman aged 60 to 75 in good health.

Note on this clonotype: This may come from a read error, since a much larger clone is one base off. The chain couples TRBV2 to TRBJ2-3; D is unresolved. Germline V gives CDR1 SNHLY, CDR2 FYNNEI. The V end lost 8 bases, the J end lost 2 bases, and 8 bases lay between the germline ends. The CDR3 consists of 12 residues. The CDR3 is CASGPDTDTQYF. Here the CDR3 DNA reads TGTGCCAGCGGACCCGACACAGATACGCAGTATTTT.

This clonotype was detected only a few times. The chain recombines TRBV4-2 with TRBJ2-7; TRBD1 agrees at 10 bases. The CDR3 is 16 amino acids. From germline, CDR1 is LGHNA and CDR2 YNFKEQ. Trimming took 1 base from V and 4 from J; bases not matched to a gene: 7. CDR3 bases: TGTGCCAGCAGCCAAGTCGCAGGACAGGGGGAATACGAGCAGTACTTC. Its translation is CASSQVAGQGEYEQYF.

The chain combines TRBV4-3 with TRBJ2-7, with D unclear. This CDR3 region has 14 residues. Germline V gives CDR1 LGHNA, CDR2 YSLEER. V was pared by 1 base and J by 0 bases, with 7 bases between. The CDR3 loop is CASSQGPFSYEQYF. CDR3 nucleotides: TGCGCCAGCAGCCAAGGACCGTTCTCCTACGAGCAGTACTTC.

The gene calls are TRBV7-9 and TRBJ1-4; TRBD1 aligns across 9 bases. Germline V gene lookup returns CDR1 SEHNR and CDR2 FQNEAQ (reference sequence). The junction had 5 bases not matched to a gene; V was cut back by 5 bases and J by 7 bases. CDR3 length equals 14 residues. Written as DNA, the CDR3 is TGTGCCAGCAGCCGGGACAGGGACGGTGAAAAACTGTTTTTT. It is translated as CASSRDRDGEKLFF.

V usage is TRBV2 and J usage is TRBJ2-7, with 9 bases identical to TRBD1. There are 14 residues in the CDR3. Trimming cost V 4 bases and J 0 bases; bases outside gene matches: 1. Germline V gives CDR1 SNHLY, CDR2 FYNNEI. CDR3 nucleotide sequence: TGTGCCAGCAGTGGACAGGGGGGCTCCTACGAGCAGTACTTC. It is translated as CASSGQGGSYEQYF.

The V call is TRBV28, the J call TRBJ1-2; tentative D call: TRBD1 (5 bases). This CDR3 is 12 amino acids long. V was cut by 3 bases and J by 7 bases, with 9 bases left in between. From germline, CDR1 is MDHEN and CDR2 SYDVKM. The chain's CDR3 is CASSLRGGGYTF. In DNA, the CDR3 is TGTGCCAGCAGTTTGCGGGGGGGTGGCTACACCTTC.

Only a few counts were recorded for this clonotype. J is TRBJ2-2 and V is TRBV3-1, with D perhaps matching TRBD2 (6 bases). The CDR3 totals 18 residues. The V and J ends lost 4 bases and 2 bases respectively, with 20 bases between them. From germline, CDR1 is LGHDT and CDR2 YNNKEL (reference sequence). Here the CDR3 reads CASSRIGLPTLNTGELFF. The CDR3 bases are TGTGCCAGCAGCCGAATCGGACTACCTACACTAAACACCGGGGAGCTGTTTTTT.

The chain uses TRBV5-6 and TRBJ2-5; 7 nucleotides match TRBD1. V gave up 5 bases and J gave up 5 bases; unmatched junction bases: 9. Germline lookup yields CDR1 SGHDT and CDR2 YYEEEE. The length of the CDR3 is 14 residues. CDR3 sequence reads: CASSSAKGAETQYF. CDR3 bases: TGTGCCAGCAGTTCCGCAAAGGGGGCGGAGACCCAGTACTTC.

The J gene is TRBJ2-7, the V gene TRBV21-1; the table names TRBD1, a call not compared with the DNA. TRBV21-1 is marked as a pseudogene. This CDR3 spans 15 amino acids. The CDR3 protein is CGSSISGTGSYEQYF. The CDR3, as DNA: TGTGGTTCCTCGATTTCCGGGACAGGCTCCTACGAGCAGTACTTC.

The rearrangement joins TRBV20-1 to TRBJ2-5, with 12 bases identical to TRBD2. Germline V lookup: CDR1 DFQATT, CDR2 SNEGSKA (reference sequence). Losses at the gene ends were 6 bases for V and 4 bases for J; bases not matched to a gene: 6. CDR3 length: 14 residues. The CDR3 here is CSAPGLAGSETQYF. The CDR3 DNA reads TGCAGTGCACCCGGACTAGCGGGATCAGAGACCCAGTACTTC.

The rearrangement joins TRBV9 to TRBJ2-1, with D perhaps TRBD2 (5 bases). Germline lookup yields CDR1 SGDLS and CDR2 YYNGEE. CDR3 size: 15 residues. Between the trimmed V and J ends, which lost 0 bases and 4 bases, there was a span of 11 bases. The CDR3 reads CASSVEVGEYNEQFF. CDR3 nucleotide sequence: TGTGCCAGCAGCGTAGAGGTCGGGGAGTACAATGAGCAGTTCTTC.

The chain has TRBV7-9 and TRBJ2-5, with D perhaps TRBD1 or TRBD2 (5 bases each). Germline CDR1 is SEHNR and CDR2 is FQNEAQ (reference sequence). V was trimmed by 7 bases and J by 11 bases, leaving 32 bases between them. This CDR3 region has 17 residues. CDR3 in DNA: TGTGCCAGCACCCCTTCTGGGGCTAGCTCTGCCTCTTACGGGCAGTACTTC. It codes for CASTPSGASSASYGQYF. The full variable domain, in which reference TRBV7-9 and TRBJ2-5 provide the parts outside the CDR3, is DTGVSQNPRHKITKRGQNVTFRCDPISEHNRLYWYRQTLGQGPEFLTYFQNEAQLEKSRLLSDRFSAERPKGSFSTLEIQRTEQGDSAMYLCASTPSGASSASYGQYFGPGTRLLVL.

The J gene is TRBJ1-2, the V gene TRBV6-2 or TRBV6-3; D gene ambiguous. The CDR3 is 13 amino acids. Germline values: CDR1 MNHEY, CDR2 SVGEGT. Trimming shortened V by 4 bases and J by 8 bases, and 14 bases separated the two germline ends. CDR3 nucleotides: TGTGCCAGCAGTTTGAAGGCGTCGGGAGGCTACACCTTC. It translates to CASSLKASGGYTF.

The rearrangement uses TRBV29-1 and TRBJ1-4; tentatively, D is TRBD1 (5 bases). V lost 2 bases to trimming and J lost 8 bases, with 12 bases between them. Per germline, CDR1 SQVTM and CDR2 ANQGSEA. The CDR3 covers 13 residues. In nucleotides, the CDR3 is TGCAGCGTTGAAAGGGGCGCCGGCGAAAAACTGTTTTTT. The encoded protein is CSVERGAGEKLFF.

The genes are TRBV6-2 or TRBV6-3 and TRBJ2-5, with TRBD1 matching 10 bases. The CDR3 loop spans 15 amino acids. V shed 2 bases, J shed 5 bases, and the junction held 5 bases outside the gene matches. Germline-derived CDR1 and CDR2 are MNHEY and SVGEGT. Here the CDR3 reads CASSYRDRGLETQYF. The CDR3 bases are TGTGCCAGCAGTTACCGGGACAGGGGTTTGGAGACCCAGTACTTC.

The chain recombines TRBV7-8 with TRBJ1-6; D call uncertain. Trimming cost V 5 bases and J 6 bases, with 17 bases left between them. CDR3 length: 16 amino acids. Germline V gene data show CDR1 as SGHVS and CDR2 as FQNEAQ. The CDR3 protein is CASSNRDFTINSPLHF. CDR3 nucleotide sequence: TGTGCCAGCAGCAATCGGGATTTTACAATTAATTCACCCCTCCACTTT. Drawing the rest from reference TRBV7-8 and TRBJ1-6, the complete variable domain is GAGVSQSPRYKVAKRGQDVALRCDPISGHVSLFWYQQALGQGPEFLTYFQNEAQLDKSGLPSDRFFAERPEGSVSTLKIQRTQQEDSAVYLCASSNRDFTINSPLHFGNGTRLTVT.

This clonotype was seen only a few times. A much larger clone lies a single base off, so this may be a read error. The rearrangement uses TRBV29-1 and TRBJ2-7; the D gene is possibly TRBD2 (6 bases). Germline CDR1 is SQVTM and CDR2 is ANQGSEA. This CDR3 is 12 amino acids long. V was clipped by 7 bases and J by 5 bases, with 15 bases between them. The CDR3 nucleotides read TGCAGCGGAGGGCAGAGGGAGGACGAGCAGTACTTC. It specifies CSGGQREDEQYF.

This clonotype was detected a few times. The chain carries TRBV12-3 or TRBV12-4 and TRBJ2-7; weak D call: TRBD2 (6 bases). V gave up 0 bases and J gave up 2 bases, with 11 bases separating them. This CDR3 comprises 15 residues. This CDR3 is CASSLALGLTYEQYF. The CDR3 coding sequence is TGTGCCAGCAGTTTAGCGCTGGGACTCACCTACGAGCAGTACTTC.

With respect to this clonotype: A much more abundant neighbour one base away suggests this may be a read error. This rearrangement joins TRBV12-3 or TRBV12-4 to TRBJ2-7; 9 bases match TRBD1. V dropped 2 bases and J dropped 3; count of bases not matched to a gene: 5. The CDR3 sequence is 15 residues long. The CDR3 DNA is TGTGCCAGCAGTTTAACGGGACAGGGATGCTACGAGCAGTACTTC. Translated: CASSLTGQGCYEQYF.

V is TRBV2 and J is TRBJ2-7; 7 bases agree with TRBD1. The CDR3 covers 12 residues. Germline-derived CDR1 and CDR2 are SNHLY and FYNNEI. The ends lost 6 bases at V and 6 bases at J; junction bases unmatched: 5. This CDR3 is CASRENRGEQYF. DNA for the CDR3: TGTGCCAGCAGAGAAAACAGGGGCGAGCAGTACTTC.

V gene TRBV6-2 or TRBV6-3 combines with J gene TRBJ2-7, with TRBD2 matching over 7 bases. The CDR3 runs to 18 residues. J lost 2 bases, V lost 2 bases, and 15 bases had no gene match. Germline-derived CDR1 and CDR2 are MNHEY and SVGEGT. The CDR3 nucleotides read TGTGCCAGCAGTTACCCCTTACGCCCGGGAGGCGATCCCTACGAGCAGTACTTC. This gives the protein CASSYPLRPGGDPYEQYF.

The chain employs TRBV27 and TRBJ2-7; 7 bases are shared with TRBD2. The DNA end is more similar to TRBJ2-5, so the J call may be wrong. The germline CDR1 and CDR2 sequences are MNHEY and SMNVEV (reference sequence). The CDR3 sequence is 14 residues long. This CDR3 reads CASRRGTTLETQYF. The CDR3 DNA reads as TGTGCCAGCAGGCGCGGGACTACTCTAGAGACCCAGTACTTC.

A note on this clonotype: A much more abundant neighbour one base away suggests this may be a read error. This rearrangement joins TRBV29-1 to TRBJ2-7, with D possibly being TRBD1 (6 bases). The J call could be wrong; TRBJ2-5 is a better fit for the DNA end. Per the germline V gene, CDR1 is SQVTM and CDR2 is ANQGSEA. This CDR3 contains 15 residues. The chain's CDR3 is CSVDLARGAHETQYF. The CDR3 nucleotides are TGCAGCGTTGATCTAGCCAGGGGAGCCCATGAGACCCAGTACTTC.

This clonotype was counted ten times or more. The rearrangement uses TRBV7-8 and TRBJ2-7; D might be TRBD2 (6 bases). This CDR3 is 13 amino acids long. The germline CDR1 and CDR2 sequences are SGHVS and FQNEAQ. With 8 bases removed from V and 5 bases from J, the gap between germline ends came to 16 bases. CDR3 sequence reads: CASWNGGFDEQYF. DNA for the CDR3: TGTGCCAGCTGGAACGGGGGTTTCGACGAGCAGTACTTC.

The CDR3 bases are TGTGCCAGTAGTATAGATTCGTCCGAATCTACGCAGCAGTACTTC. It specifies CASSIDSSESTQQYF. The rearrangement uses TRBV19 and TRBJ2-7; D ambiguous. V shed 0 bases and J shed 8 bases, with 17 bases lying between them. This CDR3 contains 15 residues. Germline values: CDR1 LNHDA, CDR2 SQIVND (reference sequence).

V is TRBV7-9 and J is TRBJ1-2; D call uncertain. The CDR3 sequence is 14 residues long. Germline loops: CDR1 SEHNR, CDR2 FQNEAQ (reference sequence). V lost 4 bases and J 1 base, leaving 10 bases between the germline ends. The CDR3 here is CASSSEGNNYGYTF. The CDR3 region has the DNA TGTGCCAGCAGCTCTGAGGGAAATAACTATGGCTACACCTTC.

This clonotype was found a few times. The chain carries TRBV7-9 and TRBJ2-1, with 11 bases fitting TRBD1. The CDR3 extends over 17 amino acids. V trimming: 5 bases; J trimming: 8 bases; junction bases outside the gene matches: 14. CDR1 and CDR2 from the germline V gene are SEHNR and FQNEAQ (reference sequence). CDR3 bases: TGTGCCAGCAGCACCGAGGGGGACAGGGGGAACTTGGATGAGCAGTTCTTC. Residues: CASSTEGDRGNLDEQFF.

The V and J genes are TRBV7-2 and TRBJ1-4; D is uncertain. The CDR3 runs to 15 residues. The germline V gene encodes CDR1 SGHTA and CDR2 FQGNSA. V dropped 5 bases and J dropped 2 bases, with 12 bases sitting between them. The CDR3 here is CASSRDSRTNEKLFF. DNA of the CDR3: TGTGCCAGCAGCCGCGATTCACGGACTAATGAAAAACTGTTTTTT.

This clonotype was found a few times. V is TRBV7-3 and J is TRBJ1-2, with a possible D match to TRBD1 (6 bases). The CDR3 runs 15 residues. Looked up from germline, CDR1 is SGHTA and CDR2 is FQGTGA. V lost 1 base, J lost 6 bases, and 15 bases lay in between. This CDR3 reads CASSLSPDRNDGYTF. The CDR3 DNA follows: TGTGCCAGCAGCTTAAGCCCCGACAGGAACGATGGCTACACCTTC.

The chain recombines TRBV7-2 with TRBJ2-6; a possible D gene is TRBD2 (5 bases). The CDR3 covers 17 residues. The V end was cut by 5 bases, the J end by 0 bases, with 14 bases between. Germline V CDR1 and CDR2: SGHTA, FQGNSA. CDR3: CASSPASRSSGANVLTF. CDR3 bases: TGTGCCAGCAGCCCCGCTAGCAGGAGCTCTGGGGCCAACGTCCTGACTTTC.

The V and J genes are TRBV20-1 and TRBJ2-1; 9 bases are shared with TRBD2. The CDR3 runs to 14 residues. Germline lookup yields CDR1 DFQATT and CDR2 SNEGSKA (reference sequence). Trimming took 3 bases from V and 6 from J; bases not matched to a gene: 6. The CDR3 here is CSASAAGGGNEQFF. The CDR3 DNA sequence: TGCAGTGCTAGTGCCGCGGGAGGGGGCAATGAGCAGTTCTTC.

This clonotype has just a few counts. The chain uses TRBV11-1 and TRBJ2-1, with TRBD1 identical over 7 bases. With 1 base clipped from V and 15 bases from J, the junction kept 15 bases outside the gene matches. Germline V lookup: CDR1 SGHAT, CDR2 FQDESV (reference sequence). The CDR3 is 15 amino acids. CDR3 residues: CASSLDTQGSRPGFF. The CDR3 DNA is TGTGCCAGCAGCTTAGACACACAGGGGTCTCGGCCGGGGTTCTTC.